What follows are 27 T cell receptor beta chains derived from one specimen sequenced in a study of T cell responses to AZD1222 COVID-19 vaccine. Clones were sequenced by immunoSEQ multiplex PCR, and TCRdb holds only the in-frame ones, with some missing. The repertoire includes more than 95,000 clones, around 87% of them detected once, and more than 9% sits in the top ten. This specimen consisted of peripheral blood, obtained on day 0 of AZD1222 vaccination. The origin of the receptors is an adult in good health.

This chain uses TRBV5-6 with TRBJ1-2, with D perhaps matching TRBD1 (6 bases). The CDR3 is 15 amino acids. V was shortened by 3 bases and J by 0 bases, with 12 bases between the two germline ends. The germline gives CDR1 SGHDT, CDR2 YYEEEE. This CDR3 is CASSSLRTANYGYTF. DNA of the CDR3: TGTGCCAGCAGCTCCTTAAGGACAGCTAACTATGGCTACACCTTC.

The V gene is TRBV24-1, the J gene TRBJ1-2; D gene ambiguous. The length of the CDR3 is 12 residues. Germline V gene data show CDR1 as KGHDR and CDR2 as SFDVKD. The germline V and J ends were trimmed by 0 bases and 8 bases, with 6 bases remaining between them. As DNA, the CDR3 is TGTGCCACCAGTGATTTGGACGGAGGCTACACCTTC. Encoded protein: CATSDLDGGYTF.

V and J are TRBV9 and TRBJ2-7, with 8 positions matching TRBD1. The CDR3 runs 14 residues. Germline V gene sequence: CDR1 SGDLS, CDR2 YYNGEE. Trimming took 3 bases from V and 2 from J; bases not matched to a gene: 4. The CDR3 reads CASSATGVAYEQYF. The CDR3 nucleotides are TGTGCCAGCAGCGCGACAGGGGTCGCCTACGAGCAGTACTTC.

This clone occurred once. The J gene is TRBJ2-7, the V gene TRBV18; 9 bases align to TRBD1. The V gene's germline CDR1 is KGHSH and CDR2 LQKENI. This CDR3 contains 15 residues. Trimming took 6 bases from V and 4 from J; bases not matched to a gene: 10. The CDR3 here is CASSTGQGLRYEQYF. In DNA, the CDR3 is TGTGCCAGCTCCACGGGACAGGGATTACGGTACGAGCAGTACTTC.

The chain employs TRBV4-1 and TRBJ2-5, with D possibly being TRBD2 (6 bases). V was cut by 0 bases and J by 5 bases, with 19 bases left in between. The CDR3 has 17 residues. Looked up from germline, CDR1 is MGHRA and CDR2 is YSYEKL. CDR3 in DNA: TGCGCCAGCAGCCAAGACGCCCCCCTAGCGCTCGGGGAGACCCAGTACTTC. Translating gives CASSQDAPLALGETQYF.

The table lists this clone with a few counts. The CDR3 DNA sequence: TGTGCCAGCAGCTTCGCGGGTCAGGGTCAAGAGACCCAGTACTTC. Translation: CASSFAGQGQETQYF. This chain joins TRBV6-5 and TRBJ2-5, with D perhaps given as TRBD1 or TRBD2 (5 bases each). Germline loops: CDR1 MNHEY, CDR2 SVGAGI. The CDR3 loop spans 15 amino acids. The V end lost 6 bases, the J end lost 2 bases, and 16 bases lay between the germline ends.

The V and J genes are TRBV5-4 and TRBJ2-2; 8 nucleotides agree with TRBD2. The CDR3 has 15 amino acids. The V segment lost 4 bases and the J segment 6 bases; nucleotides outside the gene matches: 8. Germline CDR1 reads SGHNT; CDR2 reads YYREEE (reference sequence). The CDR3 protein is CASSQGLVIAGELFF. For the CDR3, the DNA is TGTGCCAGCAGCCAGGGACTAGTGATAGCCGGGGAGCTGTTTTTT.

The chain joins TRBV19 to TRBJ1-3; D gene ambiguous. The V end lost 6 bases, the J end lost 0 bases, and 12 bases lay between the germline ends. The CDR3 is 15 amino acids. In germline, CDR1 is LNHDA, CDR2 SQIVND (reference sequence). Here the CDR3 reads CASSVSASSGNTIYF. The CDR3 DNA follows: TGTGCCAGTAGCGTCTCGGCCAGCTCTGGAAACACCATATATTTT.

The rearrangement joins TRBV29-1 to TRBJ1-1; possible D gene TRBD1, 6 bases. The germline gives CDR1 SQVTM, CDR2 ANQGSEA. V lost 0 bases and J 10 bases, leaving 15 bases between the germline ends. This CDR3 has 13 residues. DNA for the CDR3: TGCAGCGTTGAAGATCGGGACCACAGGGTAGCTTTCTTT. As protein: CSVEDRDHRVAFF.

J is TRBJ2-5 and V is TRBV25-1, with a possible D match to TRBD2 (6 bases). The CDR3 loop spans 14 amino acids. CDR1 is MGHDK, CDR2 SYGVNS, per germline. Trimming removed 3 bases at V and 4 bases at J, with 12 bases between. CDR3 sequence: CASSEVGGSETQYF. The CDR3 coding sequence is TGTGCCAGCAGTGAGGTCGGGGGATCAGAGACCCAGTACTTC.

V usage is TRBV18 and J usage is TRBJ1-2; 9 bases fit TRBD1. CDR1 and CDR2 (germline): KGHSH, LQKENI. CDR3 size: 14 residues. The junction had 4 bases not matched to a gene; V was cut back by 2 bases and J by 6 bases. CDR3 residues: CASSPAGQGDGYTF. The CDR3, as DNA: TGTGCCAGCTCACCAGCGGGACAGGGAGATGGCTACACCTTC.

This chain links TRBV6-5 with TRBJ2-5; D uncertain. Trimming shortened V by 4 bases and J by 0 bases, and 12 bases separated the two germline ends. Looked up from germline, CDR1 is MNHEY and CDR2 is SVGAGI. This CDR3 has 15 residues. CDR3 coding DNA: TGTGCCAGCAGTTTAGAGAAAACCTACCAAGAGACCCAGTACTTC. Translating gives CASSLEKTYQETQYF.

CDR3 bases: TGTGCCAGCAGTCCCTTGCCCCCGACAGGGTTGGATCAGCCCCAGCATTTT. Protein product: CASSPLPPTGLDQPQHF. The genes are TRBV27 and TRBJ1-5, with 7 bases lining up with TRBD1. The germline gives CDR1 MNHEY, CDR2 SMNVEV (reference sequence). V trimming: 5 bases; J trimming: 5 bases; junction bases outside the gene matches: 15. The CDR3 runs to 17 residues.

This chain uses TRBV6-5 with TRBJ2-2; 9 nucleotides line up with TRBD2. This CDR3 has 14 residues. V was pared by 10 bases and J by 3 bases, with 6 bases of the junction left unmatched. Germline CDR1 and CDR2: MNHEY and SVGAGI. For the CDR3, the DNA is TGTGCCACCGCAGCGGGGGGATACACCGGGGAGCTGTTTTTT. Its protein is CATAAGGYTGELFF.

The chain uses TRBV9 and TRBJ1-4; TRBD1 aligns across 11 bases. Germline CDR1 is SGDLS and CDR2 is YYNGEE. Trimming cost V 4 bases and J 0 bases; bases outside gene matches: 2. The CDR3 extends over 16 amino acids. CDR3 region: CASSPGQGATNEKLFF. As DNA, the CDR3 is TGTGCCAGCAGCCCGGGACAGGGGGCAACTAATGAAAAACTGTTTTTT.

This clone came up a few times. The sample carries other DNA sequences with the same CDR3. The chain carries TRBV7-3 and TRBJ2-3; TRBD2 matches 10 bases. The CDR3 consists of 15 residues. V gave up 3 bases and J gave up 3 bases; unmatched junction bases: 3. Germline V gene sequence: CDR1 SGHTA, CDR2 FQGTGA. CDR3 in amino acids: CASSLGLAPTDTQYF. The CDR3 region has the DNA TGTGCCAGCAGCTTGGGACTAGCGCCTACAGATACGCAGTATTTT.

J is TRBJ2-7 and V is TRBV2, with 11 bases that match TRBD2. This CDR3 contains 15 residues. Per the germline V gene, CDR1 is SNHLY and CDR2 is FYNNEI. With 10 bases clipped from V and 3 bases from J, the junction kept 11 bases outside the gene matches. CDR3 sequence (DNA): TGTGCCACCGCAGGGCCCGGGACTAGCGGCTACGAGCAGTACTTC. As protein: CATAGPGTSGYEQYF. The entire variable domain, with the rest obtained from reference TRBV2 and TRBJ2-7, is as follows: EPEVTQTPSHQVTQMGQEVILRCVPISNHLYFYWYRQILGQKVEFLVSFYNNEISEKSEIFDDQFSVERPDGSNFTLKIRSTKLEDSAMYFCATAGPGTSGYEQYFGPGTRLTVT.

V and J are TRBV6-5 and TRBJ2-2; a possible D gene is TRBD2 (5 bases). V lost 10 bases to trimming and J lost 0 bases, with 9 bases between them. Germline lookup yields CDR1 MNHEY and CDR2 SVGAGI. This CDR3 has 13 residues. CDR3 region: CATRRTNTGELFF. The CDR3 nucleotides read TGTGCCACCCGGAGGACGAACACCGGGGAGCTGTTTTTT.

The chain joins TRBV6-2 or TRBV6-3 to TRBJ2-3; maybe TRBD2 (5 bases). From germline, CDR1 is MNHEY and CDR2 SVGEGT. The CDR3 has 16 residues. The V end lost 2 bases, the J end lost 0 bases, and 12 bases lay between the germline ends. The DNA for the CDR3 is TGTGCCAGCAGTTACCCCCCCAGGACTAGCACAGATACGCAGTATTTT. Translating gives CASSYPPRTSTDTQYF.

CDR3 nucleotide sequence: TGTGCCAGCAGCTGGGGGACTAGCGGGAGAGAACACGAGCAGTACTTC. The encoded protein is CASSWGTSGREHEQYF. The V call is TRBV5-4, the J call TRBJ2-7; 14 bases are shared with TRBD2. There are 16 residues in the CDR3. With V trimmed by 3 bases and J by 5 bases, 7 bases remained unmatched. From germline, CDR1 is SGHNT and CDR2 YYREEE (reference sequence).

V usage is TRBV7-2 and J usage is TRBJ1-3; D ambiguous. Germline loops: CDR1 SGHTA, CDR2 FQGNSA. V lost 1 base and J lost 4, with 8 bases in between. The CDR3 is 14 residues long. This chain's CDR3 is CASSLENQGNTIYF. The CDR3 DNA sequence: TGTGCCAGCAGCTTAGAGAATCAGGGAAACACCATATATTTT. Using reference TRBV7-2 and TRBJ1-3 for the parts outside the CDR3, the full variable domain is GAGVSQSPSNKVTEKGKDVELRCDPISGHTALYWYRQSLGQGLEFLIYFQGNSAPDKSGLPSDRFSAERTGGSVSTLTIQRTQQEDSAVYLCASSLENQGNTIYFGEGSWLTVV.

The V call is TRBV27, the J call TRBJ2-1; a weak D match, TRBD2 (5 bases). Deletions cut 10 bases from V and 8 bases from J, with 24 bases between. Germline lookup yields CDR1 MNHEY and CDR2 SMNVEV (reference sequence). The CDR3 spans 15 residues. CDR3 sequence reads: CATKPRALPRDEQFF. The CDR3, as DNA: TGTGCCACCAAGCCCCGGGCCCTCCCGCGGGATGAGCAGTTCTTC.

The rearrangement links TRBV7-6 to TRBJ1-4, with 8 bases fitting TRBD1. Trimming took 6 bases from V and 2 from J; bases not matched to a gene: 2. CDR1 and CDR2 from the germline V gene are SGHVS and FNYEAQ. The CDR3 is 14 amino acids. In DNA, the CDR3 is TGTGCCAGCAGTCAGGGGGCGACTAATGAAAAACTGTTTTTT. This sequence encodes CASSQGATNEKLFF.

V and J are TRBV5-4 and TRBJ2-7; 7 nucleotides agree with TRBD1. The CDR3 spans 15 residues. V gave up 3 bases and J gave up 0 bases; unmatched junction bases: 6. From germline, CDR1 is SGHNT and CDR2 YYREEE (reference sequence). This CDR3 is CASSSGTEFSYEQYF. CDR3 coding DNA: TGTGCCAGCAGCTCGGGGACAGAGTTCTCCTACGAGCAGTACTTC.

CDR3: CASSINGVNTEAFF. The DNA of the CDR3 is TGTGCCAGTAGTATTAATGGGGTGAACACTGAAGCTTTCTTT. The chain joins TRBV19 to TRBJ1-1; D ambiguous. With 3 bases removed from V and 0 bases from J, the gap between germline ends came to 8 bases. The CDR3 covers 14 residues. CDR1 is LNHDA and CDR2 is SQIVND in the germline V gene (reference sequence).

A single count supports this clone. The V gene is TRBV6-2 or TRBV6-3, the J gene TRBJ2-7, with D uncertain. The germline V and J ends were trimmed by 2 bases and 4 bases, with 9 bases remaining between them. Germline values: CDR1 MNHEY, CDR2 SVGEGT. The CDR3 has 13 residues. DNA for the CDR3: TGTGCCAGCAGTTACGTCATGGAGTACGAGCAGTACTTC. Translating gives CASSYVMEYEQYF.

The chain combines TRBV2 with TRBJ1-5; 7 bases are a match to TRBD1. The germline V gene encodes CDR1 SNHLY and CDR2 FYNNEI. The trim removed 2 bases at V and 5 bases at J, leaving 6 bases unmatched. CDR3 length equals 15 residues. CDR3 bases: TGTGCCAGCAGTGAATGGCAGGGGGGACATCAGCCCCAGCATTTT. Its protein product is CASSEWQGGHQPQHF.